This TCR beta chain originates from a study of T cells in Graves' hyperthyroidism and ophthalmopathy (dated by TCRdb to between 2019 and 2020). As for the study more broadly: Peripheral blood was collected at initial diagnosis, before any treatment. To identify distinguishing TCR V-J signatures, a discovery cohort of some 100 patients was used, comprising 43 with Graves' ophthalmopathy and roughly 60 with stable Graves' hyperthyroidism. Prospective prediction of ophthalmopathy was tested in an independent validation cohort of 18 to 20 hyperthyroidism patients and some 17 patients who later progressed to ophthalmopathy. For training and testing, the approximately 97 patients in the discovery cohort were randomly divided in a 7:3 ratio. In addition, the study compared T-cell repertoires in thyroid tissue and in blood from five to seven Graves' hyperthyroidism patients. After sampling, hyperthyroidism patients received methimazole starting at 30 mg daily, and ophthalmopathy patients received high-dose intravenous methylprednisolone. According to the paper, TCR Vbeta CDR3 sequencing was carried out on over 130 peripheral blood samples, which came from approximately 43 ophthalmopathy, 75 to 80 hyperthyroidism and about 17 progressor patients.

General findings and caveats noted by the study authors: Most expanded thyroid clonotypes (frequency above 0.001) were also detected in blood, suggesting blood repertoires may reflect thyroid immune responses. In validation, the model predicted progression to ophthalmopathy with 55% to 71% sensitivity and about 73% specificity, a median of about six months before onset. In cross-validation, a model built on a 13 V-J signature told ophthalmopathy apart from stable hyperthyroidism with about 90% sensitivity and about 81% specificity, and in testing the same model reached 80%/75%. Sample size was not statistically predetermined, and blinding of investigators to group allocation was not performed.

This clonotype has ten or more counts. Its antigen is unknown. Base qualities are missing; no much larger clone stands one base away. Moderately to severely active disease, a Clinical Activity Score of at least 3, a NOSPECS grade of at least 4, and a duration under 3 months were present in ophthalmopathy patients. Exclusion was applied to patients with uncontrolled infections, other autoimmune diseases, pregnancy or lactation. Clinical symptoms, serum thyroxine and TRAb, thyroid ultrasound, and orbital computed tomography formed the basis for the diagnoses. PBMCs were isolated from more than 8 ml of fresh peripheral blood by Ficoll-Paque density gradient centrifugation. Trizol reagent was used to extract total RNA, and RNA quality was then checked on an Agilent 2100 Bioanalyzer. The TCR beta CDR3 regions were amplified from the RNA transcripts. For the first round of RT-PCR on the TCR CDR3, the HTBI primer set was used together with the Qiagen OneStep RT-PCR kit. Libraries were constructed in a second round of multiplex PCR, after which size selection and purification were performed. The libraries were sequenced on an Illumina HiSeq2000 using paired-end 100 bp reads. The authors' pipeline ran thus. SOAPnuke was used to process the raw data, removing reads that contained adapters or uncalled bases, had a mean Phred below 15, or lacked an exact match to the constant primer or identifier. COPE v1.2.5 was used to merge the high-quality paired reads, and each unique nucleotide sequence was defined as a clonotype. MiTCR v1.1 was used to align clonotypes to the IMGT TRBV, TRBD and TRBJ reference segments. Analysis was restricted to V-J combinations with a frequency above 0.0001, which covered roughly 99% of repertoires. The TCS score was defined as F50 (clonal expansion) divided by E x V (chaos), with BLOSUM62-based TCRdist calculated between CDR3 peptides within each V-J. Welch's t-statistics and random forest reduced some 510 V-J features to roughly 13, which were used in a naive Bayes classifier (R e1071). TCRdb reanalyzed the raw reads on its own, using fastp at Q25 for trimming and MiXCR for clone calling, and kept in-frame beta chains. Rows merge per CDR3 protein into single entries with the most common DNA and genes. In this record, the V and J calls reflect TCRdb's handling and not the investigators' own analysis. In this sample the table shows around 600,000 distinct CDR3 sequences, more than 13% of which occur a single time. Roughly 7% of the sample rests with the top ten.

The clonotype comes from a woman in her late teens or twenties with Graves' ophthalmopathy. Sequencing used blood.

The nucleotide sequence reads as follows: TGTGCCAGCAGCTTAGGGGTCTCGGGGACCAGGGAGACCCAGTACTTC. It translates to CASSLGVSGTRETQYF. The chain is encoded by TRBV11-3 joined to TRBJ2-5, with a tentative D call of TRBD1 or TRBD2, each matching 5 bases. V and J are truncated by 1 base and 5 bases respectively, leaving an intervening sequence of 17 bases. Including the terminal cysteine and phenylalanine, the CDR3 comprises 16 residues. Left in the record is the CDR3 DNA by itself, 48 bases read in frame from the first base. CDR1 and CDR2 are drawn from the germline V gene: SGHNT, YENEEA.